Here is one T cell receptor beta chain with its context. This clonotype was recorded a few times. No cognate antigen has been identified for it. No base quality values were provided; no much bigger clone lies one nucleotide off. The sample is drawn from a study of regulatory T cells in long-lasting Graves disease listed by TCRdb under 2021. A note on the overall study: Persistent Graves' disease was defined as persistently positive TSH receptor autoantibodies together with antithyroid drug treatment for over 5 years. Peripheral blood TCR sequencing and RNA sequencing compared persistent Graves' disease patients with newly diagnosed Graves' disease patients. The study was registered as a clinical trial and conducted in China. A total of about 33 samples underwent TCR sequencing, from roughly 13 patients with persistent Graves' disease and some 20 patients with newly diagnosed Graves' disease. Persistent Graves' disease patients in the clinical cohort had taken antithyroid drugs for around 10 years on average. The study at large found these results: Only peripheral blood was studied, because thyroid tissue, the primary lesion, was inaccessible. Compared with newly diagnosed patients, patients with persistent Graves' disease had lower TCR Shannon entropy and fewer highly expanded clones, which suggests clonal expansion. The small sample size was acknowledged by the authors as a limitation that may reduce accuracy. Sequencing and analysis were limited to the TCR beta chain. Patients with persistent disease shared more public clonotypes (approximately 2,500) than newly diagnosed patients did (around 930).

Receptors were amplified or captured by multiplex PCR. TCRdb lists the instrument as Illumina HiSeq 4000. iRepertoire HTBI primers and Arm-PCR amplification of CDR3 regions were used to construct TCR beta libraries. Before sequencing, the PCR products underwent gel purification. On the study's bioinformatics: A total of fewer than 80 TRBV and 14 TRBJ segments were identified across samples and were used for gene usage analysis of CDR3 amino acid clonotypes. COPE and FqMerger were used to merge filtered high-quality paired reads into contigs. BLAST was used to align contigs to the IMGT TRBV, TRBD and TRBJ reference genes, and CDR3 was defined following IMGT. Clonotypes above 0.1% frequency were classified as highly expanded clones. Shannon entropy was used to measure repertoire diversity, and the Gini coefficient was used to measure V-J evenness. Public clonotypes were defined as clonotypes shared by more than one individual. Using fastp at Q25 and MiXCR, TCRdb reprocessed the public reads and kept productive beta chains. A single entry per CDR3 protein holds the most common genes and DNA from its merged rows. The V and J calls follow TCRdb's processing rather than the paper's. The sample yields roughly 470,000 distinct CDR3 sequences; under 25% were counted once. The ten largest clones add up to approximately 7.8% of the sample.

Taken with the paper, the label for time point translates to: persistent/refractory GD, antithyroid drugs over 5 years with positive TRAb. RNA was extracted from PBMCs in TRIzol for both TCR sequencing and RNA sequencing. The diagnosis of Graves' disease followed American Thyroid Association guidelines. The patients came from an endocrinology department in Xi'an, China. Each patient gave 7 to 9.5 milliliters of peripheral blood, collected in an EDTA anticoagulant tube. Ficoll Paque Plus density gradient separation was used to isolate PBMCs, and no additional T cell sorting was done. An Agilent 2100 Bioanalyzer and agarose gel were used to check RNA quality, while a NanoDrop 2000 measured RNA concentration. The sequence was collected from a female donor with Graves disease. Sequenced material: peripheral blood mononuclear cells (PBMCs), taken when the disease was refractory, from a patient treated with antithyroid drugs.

CDR3 region: CASRTQGAGNIQYF. The nucleotide sequence reads as follows: TGCGCCAGCCGCACACAGGGGGCAGGGAACATTCAGTACTTC. The chain links TRBV5-1 with TRBJ2-4, with 9 bases matching TRBD1. At the junction V is shortened by 7 bases and J by 7 bases; bases outside the gene matches: 9. CDR1 SGHRS and CDR2 YFSETQ were looked up in the germline V gene. Spanning cysteine to phenylalanine, the CDR3 consists of 14 amino acids. Only the CDR3 DNA is retained, 42 bases long and in frame from the first base.